A selection of T cell receptor beta chains follows, all from one sample in a study of cytomegalovirus exposure and HLA in healthy donors. The repertoire was sequenced with immunoSEQ multiplex PCR; TCRdb's copy has only in-frame clones and lacks some. This table has 95,000 to 150,000 clones, about 75% appearing once. The sequenced material came from PBMCs. The receptors stem from a man in his sixties in good health and CMV-seropositive. CDR3s include the opening cysteine and the closing phenylalanine or tryptophan. Fields, in order: clone size, D gene, V gene, J gene, CDR3 protein, CDR3 DNA. A D gene is named only where the DNA matches it firmly. Size is stated for part of the rows, as once, few or many counts, or as a class when the clone is expanded.

.	TRBD2	TRBV5-1	TRBJ2-7	CASSSRLAATYEQYF	TGCGCCAGCAGCTCCCGACTAGCGGCAACCTACGAGCAGTACTTC
once	.	TRBV25-1	TRBJ1-4	CASSWGGATNEKLFF	TGTGCCAGCAGTTGGGGGGGGGCAACTAATGAAAAACTGTTTTTT
.	.	TRBV5-4	TRBJ2-7	CASSQLSAYPSYEQYF	TGTGCCAGCAGCCAACTTAGCGCGTACCCCTCCTACGAGCAGTACTTC
.	.	TRBV5-1	TRBJ1-1	CASSGGEGTEAFF	TGCGCCAGCAGCGGGGGGGAGGGCACTGAAGCTTTCTTT
.	.	TRBV18	TRBJ1-1	CASSPATTPTEAFF	TGTGCCAGCTCACCGGCGACTACCCCAACTGAAGCTTTCTTT
few	.	TRBV7-3	TRBJ2-2	CASSLREGGELFF	TGTGCCAGCAGCTTAAGAGAGGGCGGGGAGCTGTTTTTT
few	TRBD1	TRBV18	TRBJ1-5	CASSPNRGLSNQPQHF	TGTGCCAGCTCACCCAACAGGGGGCTGAGCAATCAGCCCCAGCATTTT
once	TRBD1	TRBV30	TRBJ1-1	CAWSGAPGTGVTEAFF	TGTGCCTGGAGTGGGGCCCCCGGGACAGGGGTCACTGAAGCTTTCTTT
few	.	TRBV2	TRBJ2-3	CASSVGGGGADTQYF	TGTGCCAGCAGTGTCGGAGGAGGGGGCGCAGATACGCAGTATTTT
.	.	TRBV19	TRBJ1-2	CASSGGTGALNYGYTF	TGTGCCAGTAGTGGAGGGACGGGCGCCCTTAACTATGGCTACACCTTC
.	.	TRBV27	TRBJ2-4	CASSLISKNIQYF	TGTGCCAGCAGTTTAATCAGCAAAAACATTCAGTACTTC
once	.	TRBV2	TRBJ1-1	CASSELRGRYAEAFF	TGTGCCAGCAGCGAGCTACGGGGGAGGTACGCTGAAGCTTTCTTT
once	TRBD2	TRBV13	TRBJ2-2	CASSPSKGLAAVGELFF	TGTGCCAGCAGCCCGAGTAAGGGACTAGCAGCCGTCGGGGAGCTGTTTTTT
few	TRBD1	TRBV28	TRBJ1-5	CASSPGQGRQPQHF	TGTGCCAGCAGTCCGGGACAGGGGAGACAGCCCCAGCATTTT
.	TRBD1	TRBV27	TRBJ1-2	CASSLEGQSFYGYTF	TGTGCCAGCAGTTTGGAGGGACAGTCTTTTTATGGCTACACCTTC
.	TRBD1	TRBV28	TRBJ2-7	CASTQGVRTRNYEQYF	TGTGCCAGCACTCAGGGGGTCCGGACTCGAAATTATGAGCAGTACTTC